This T cell receptor beta chain was profiled in a study of cytomegalovirus exposure and HLA in healthy donors listed by TCRdb under 2017. In the study overall: An earlier analysis of roughly 500 of the donors reported over 250 Gb of sequence data and 117 million unique TCR beta sequences obtained from about 179 million T cells. An early release that covered about 600 HLA-typed donors contained around 300 gigabases of sequencing data and 70 million to 100 million unique TCR sequences. The genetic ancestry cluster associated with self-reported Caucasian donors included 81% of the roughly 360 genotyped donors. The study was designed to test whether signatures of past pathogen exposure could be identified by cataloging public T cell receptors. Using immunosequencing, the study profiled T cell repertoires from about 620 subjects and related those repertoires to cytomegalovirus serostatus. Besides the first cohort of around 670 subjects, a separate validation cohort made up of roughly 120 different subjects was used. To predict cytomegalovirus infection status, the study combined high-throughput TCR immunosequencing, statistical association of individual TCRs with disease status, and machine learning. A later analysis re-analyzed previously published TCR beta repertoires from 500 to 700 donors and added high-resolution HLA genotyping to study TCR occurrence patterns. Rather than using new phenotypic data, the later analysis identified candidate immune exposures from TCR beta sequences and from how often those sequences occurred across donors. An earlier analysis of some 600 of the donors applied high-throughput TCR beta sequencing to assess whether each TCR beta V gene segment acted as functional or pseudogenic. Donor age, sex, ethnicity and CMV serostatus were collected together with the repertoire data. In a later genetic analysis, genome-wide SNP genotypes for about three fifths of the roughly 670 donors were used, and that subset was treated as a discovery cohort. All discovery cohort repertoires had been generated using a single sequencing platform. Both class I and class II loci were covered by HLA typing, at four-digit resolution. Typing coverage differed by locus: A, B, C, DRB1 and DQB1 were typed in about 620-630 donors, DQA1 in about 500, DPA1 in around 580, and DPB1 in just under 490. Roughly five DR-DQ haplotypes were handled as single units for association and clustering because linkage in the cohort was strong. Among under 450 genotyped donors of the cohort, an average of about 240,000 unique TCR beta nucleotide sequences were sequenced per donor, roughly a sixth of them non-productive. Study-wide conclusions, independent of this receptor: In a later genetic analysis, fewer N-insertions in productive TCRs were reported among donors in an Asian-associated ancestry cluster than the approximately 670-donor mean. Most TCR sequences were seen in very few donors, while some public TCRs were found in many individuals. For the cohort, immune exposure information was limited to CMV serostatus. Three of the identified cytomegalovirus-associated TCR beta chains were confirmed in vitro to be specific for cytomegalovirus antigens. Correlated functional status among segregating V segments might reflect linkage disequilibrium, but an unknown experimental factor could not be ruled out. Because some donors lacked HLA typing at each locus, the association tests relied only on the typed subset. V-gene and J-gene trimming of TCR beta chains was associated with a missense DCLRE1C variant in a later genetic analysis, and the association was replicated in an independent cohort. The 87-base-pair reads could not distinguish some IMGT-functional V segments, including TRBV6-2 and TRBV6-3, so those segments were excluded. At a false discovery rate of 0.05, a later analysis linked roughly 17,000 TCR beta sequences to specific HLA alleles. The classifier was reported to diagnose cytomegalovirus status with high specificity and sensitivity in both the original cohort and the validation cohort. The sequencing pipeline was judged likely to have produced a cluster of highly shared sequence variants as a technical artifact. Broadly in line with IMGT annotations, most TCR beta V segments showed up in productive rearrangements about 90% or about 30% of the time in an earlier analysis of several hundred of the donors. Roughly 15 rarely observed V segments, including chromosome 9 orphons, were excluded from the earlier analysis of 550 to 700 of the donors because counts were too low. The presence/absence analyses assumed that sequencing depth was roughly uniform across donors, and that assumption may not be true. In this cohort, only TCR beta chains were sequenced, and detectable features were limited by the absence of alpha or paired-chain data. According to a later analysis, TCR association rates differed among HLA loci, with DRB1 alleles showing the most associated TCRs and HLA-C alleles showing the fewest. When HLA alleles, especially DR and DQ, strongly co-occurred, attributing TCR associations to individual alleles was difficult. According to a later analysis, parvovirus B19, influenza, CMV and Epstein-Barr virus appeared linked to several top co-occurrence clusters. A further reported finding was that TCR beta sequences accurately predicted the HLA-A and HLA-B alleles for most subjects in the first cohort. The study gave a list of about 170 TCR beta chains associated with cytomegalovirus. According to a later analysis, most CMV-associated TCR beta chains appeared to be HLA-restricted, and the HLA associations seemed to be driven largely by CMV exposure. The authors suggested that the approach could potentially be generalized to other disease states and immunological phenotypes. In a later analysis, HLA-associated TCR beta chains were found to be more clonally expanded and to have lower generation probabilities than equally common non-associated chains.

Library method: the immunoSEQ multiplex PCR assay. For the multiplex PCR, a mixture combining 60 forward primers for TCR Vbeta segments and 13 reverse primers for TCR Jbeta segments was used. The CDR3 region of rearranged TCR beta genes was amplified from genomic DNA with a multiplex PCR assay. The Illumina HiSeq System was used to sequence the amplified TCR beta libraries as 87-base-pair reads. The authors' analysis ran thus. A later analysis tallied 75 million to 85 million unique TCR beta chains across the 550 to 850 repertoires, and around 10 million of those chains were shared by two or more donors. Raw reads were error-corrected and collapsed into unique sequences with a nearest-neighbor algorithm that merged closely related sequences to remove PCR and sequencing errors. To assign V, D and J gene segments, CDR3 sequences were aligned to IMGT reference sequences. For a sequence to be retained, a match of at least six nucleotides was required to both a V gene segment and a J gene segment. Rearrangements were classified as productive when the CDR3 lacked stop codons and remained in frame with V and J, and all other rearrangements were classified as non-productive. CDR3 was defined by IMGT convention, running from the second conserved V-encoded cysteine to the conserved J-encoded phenylalanine. Sequences without an unambiguous match to a single V gene segment were excluded from the earlier analysis of approximately 600 of the donors. In an earlier analysis of 587 of the donors, a V segment was called functional when productive rearrangements were above 56.7%, and segregating when the standard deviation between donors exceeded 5%. A statistical classification framework was built for diagnosing cytomegalovirus status from the catalog of TCR beta chain sequences. V and J gene assignment, in a later analysis, came from comparing TCR nucleotide sequences with IMGT/GENE-DB human TR gene sequences. A later analysis assigned CDR3 sequences and most-parsimonious VDJ recombination scenarios with the TCRdist pipeline. In a later analysis, each TCR beta chain was defined by its CDR3 amino acid sequence together with its V-gene family, and reads lacking a unique V-gene family were excluded. As a way to deal with suspected cross-contamination and a sequencing artifact, a later analysis dropped 592 nucleotide sequences that were highly shared and had low generation probability. In a later analysis, a clonal expansion index for each public chain was calculated from normalized within-repertoire ranks of inferred template counts. In a later analysis, generation probabilities were computed using a VDJ recombination model fitted to out-of-frame rearrangements, and the results were checked against IGoR. In a later analysis, hypergeometric tests were used to score TCR-TCR, TCR-HLA and TCR-CMV co-occurrence, with a repertoire-size bias correction applied to TCR pairs. A later analysis estimated false discovery rates by permuting HLA or CMV assignments 20 times. A later analysis grouped co-occurring TCRs with DBSCAN, adding TCRdist sequence similarity when clustering within HLA-allele-positive subsets. Co-occurrence clustering excluded repertoires with fewer than 30,000 or more than 120,000 public chains, plus five with anomalous nucleotide sharing. Sourced from immuneACCESS, this table was stored by TCRdb with only in-frame sequences that have V and J called. A share of the clones is absent; for the studies checked, an unresolved V gene accounts for under half, and the remainder has no known explanation. That table gives V, J and clone size, and the DNA gave D and trimming. Here the sample has around 210,000 clones; 70% to 90% occur a single time. Of the sample, 0.2% to 0.25% falls within the top ten clones.

The cohort comprised approximately 700 healthy bone marrow donors. At the time of sampling, every cohort member was nominally healthy, though immune exposures that went unrecorded were likely present. The donor was CMV seronegative and was included in the group of about 350 seronegative cohort members. Each donor provided a peripheral blood sample, and peripheral blood mononuclear cells were used for TCR beta sequencing. The Qiagen DNeasy Blood Extraction Kit was used to extract genomic DNA from the blood cell samples. V lost 3 bases and J lost 11 bases, and the count of bases not matched to a germline gene is 7. CDR1 and CDR2, per the germline V gene, are SGHTA and FQGTGA. From cysteine to phenylalanine, the CDR3 is 13 amino acids long. Just CDR3 DNA is preserved here, 39 bases in frame from base 1. Comment on this clone: This receptor's antigen is unknown. No base quality information exists; no much larger clone differs at one position.

Sample: PBMCs. The V and J segments used are TRBV7-3 and TRBJ1-5; 7 nucleotides in the junction match TRBD1. This receptor was taken from a girl aged 2-10 years in good health and CMV-seronegative. The CDR3 reads as follows: CASSFDRDGAQHF. The nucleotides are TGTGCCAGCAGCTTTGACAGGGACGGGGCCCAGCATTTT.